The clone carrying this TCR beta chain occurred many times. Trimming took 5 bases from V and 10 from J; bases not matched to a gene: 6. The CDR3 extends over 14 amino acids. From germline, CDR1 is LGHNA and CDR2 YNFKEQ. The record originates from a study of blood T cells in healthy people across ages. A second PCR, run for about 7 to 12 cycles, used a sample-barcoded 5' primer plus a J-beta primer mix. TCRdb independently ran MiXCR on the 5' RACE reads; one entry per CDR3 protein. The sample carries hundreds of thousands of distinct CDR3 sequences, around 31% recorded once. Sequenced input: blood. This TCR came from a woman over 75 in good health. The rearrangement joins TRBV4-2 to TRBJ2-1, with 12 bases that match TRBD2. CDR3 nucleotide sequence: TGTGCCAGCAGCTCCGGACTAGCGGGGTCGGAGCAGTTCTTC. It translates to CASSSGLAGSEQFF.